Listed below are T cell receptor delta chains from one sample, sequenced in a study of gamma-delta T cells after stem cell transplantation. TCRdb re-called the RT-PCR reads via CATT. The table lists just over 15,000 delta-chain clones, less than 10% of them singletons, with 62% in the top ten. Sequences were obtained from gamma-delta T cells. These receptors were taken from a human donor. It is not recorded whose cells these are; they may come from a transplant donor. The CDR3 runs from the conserved cysteine through the conserved F or W. A D gene is named only where the DNA matches it firmly. Where a row states a size, it is once, few, many or the class of an expanded clone; other rows omit it.

cdr3_length,d_call,clone_size,j_call,v_call,cdr3_nt,cdr3_aa
17,TRDD3,medium-sized,TRDJ1,TRDV2,TGTGCCTGTGACACCTTAGGGGATACAAACCCCACCGATAAACTCATCTTT,CACDTLGDTNPTDKLIF
17,-,-,TRDJ3,TRDV2,TGTGCCTGTGACACTTTGGGCGGACTGGGGGACACCCGACAGATGTTTTTC,CACDTLGGLGDTRQMFF
20,TRDD3,-,TRDJ1,TRDV3,TGTGCCCTCTCCTCCTACGACCTGGGGGATACGGGGGTGTACACCGATAAACTCATCTTT,CALSSYDLGDTGVYTDKLIF
19,TRDD3,few,TRDJ1,TRDV2,TGTGCCTGTGACAAGATCTACATCCTGGGGGATTCGGTTACCGATAACCTCATCTTT,CACDKIYILGDSVTDNLIF
20,-,-,TRDJ1,TRDV2,TGTGCCTGTGACACCGTTCCTTGCAACTTGGTATCGGAAAATGGCGATACACTCATCTTT,CACDTVPCNLVSENGDTLIF
23,TRDD2,few,TRDJ1,TRDV1,TGTGCTCTTGGGGAATTGTCAATTCCTACTAAGACTGGAGGACGTACCCTGGCCGATAAACTCATCTTT,CALGELSIPTKTGGRTLADKLIF
23,TRDD3,many,TRDJ1,TRDV1,TGTGCTCTTGAGTGGAGAGGGGATCACGGTACTGGGGGGTTCTTAATTTACACCGATAAACTCATCTTT,CALEWRGDHGTGGFLIYTDKLIF
21,-,-,TRDJ1,TRDV2,TGTGCCTGTGACACCGTACCTCTTCCCTCTGTGTTCTACGATTACACCGCTAAACTCATCTTT,CACDTVPLPSVFYDYTAKLIF
16,TRDD3,many,TRDJ1,TRDV1,TGTGCTCTTGGGGAACCAGGGTACTGGGGGACTCCCAAACTCATCTTT,CALGEPGYWGTPKLIF
16,-,-,TRDJ1,TRDV2,TGTGCCTGTGAACTACTGGTGGGTCCGGTGACCTATAAACTCATCTTT,CACELLVGPVTYKLIF
17,TRDD3,large,TRDJ1,TRDV2,TGTGCCTGTGACGCCCTTACAGAGGGATACCACACCGATAAACTCATCTTT,CACDALTEGYHTDKLIF
17,-,-,TRDJ1,TRDV2,TGTGCCTGTGACACCGGCCCATCGGGGGGACTGAGGGATAAACTCATCTTT,CACDTGPSGGLRDKLIF
19,-,few,TRDJ1,TRDV2,TGTGCCTGTGACACCGTTATGGTTCAGCTGGGGTATAGAATCTGTAACCTCATCTTT,CACDTVMVQLGYRICNLIF
21,TRDD3,many,TRDJ1,TRDV1,TGTGCTCTTGGGGAACTGTGGCTATCGTACTGGGGGATTGGGTACACCGATAAACTCATCTTT,CALGELWLSYWGIGYTDKLIF
29,TRDD3,-,TRDJ1,TRDV1,TGTGCTATTGGGGAAAACGAATCTTTCATACTTGGGGAGAGGTACTGGGGGATACGGAGGAACTGGCGTGCCGATAAACTCATCTTT,CAIGENESFILGERYWGIRRNWRADKLIF
15,-,few,TRDJ1,TRDV2,TGTGCCTGTGACACCGGAGGGGGGACAAGGACTAAACTCATCTTT,CACDTGGGTRTKLIF
19,-,few,TRDJ1,TRDV2,TGTGCCTGTGACACTACTACCCACACTGAGGAATCGTACACCGATAAACTCATCTTT,CACDTTTHTEESYTDKLIF
18,-,many,TRDJ1,TRDV2,TGTGCCTGTGACACCTTGGCTGGGCCCTCCACACGAACCGATAAACTCATCTTT,CACDTLAGPSTRTDKLIF